Listed here are 20 T cell receptor beta chains from one sample, sequenced in a study of blood T cell repertoires in COVID-19 (dated by TCRdb to the early 2020s). The library was made by the immunoSEQ multiplex PCR assay. The immuneACCESS repertoire file appears here via TCRdb, limited to in-frame rearrangements. These files lack a portion of the clones; in checked studies, under half of the deficit traces to unresolved V genes, and the cause of the others is not known. Here the sample has approximately 400,000 clones; 81% occur a single time. More than 0.95% of the sample is held by the ten biggest clonotypes. The sample comprised peripheral blood. These receptors were obtained from a human donor with acute or convalescent COVID-19. The donor label of this sample is uncertain.

In DNA, the CDR3 is TGTGCCAGCAGTTTGGTCAGAAATTCACCCCTCCACTTT. Residues: CASSLVRNSPLHF. The V gene is TRBV27, the J gene TRBJ1-6, with D unresolved. The V end lost 3 bases, the J end lost 7 bases, and 7 bases lay between the germline ends. This CDR3 comprises 13 residues. Germline V gene sequence: CDR1 MNHEY, CDR2 SMNVEV (reference sequence).

The V gene is TRBV5-1, the J gene TRBJ2-5; TRBD1 aligns across 12 bases. Germline V lookup: CDR1 SGHRS, CDR2 YFSETQ. The V gene end was trimmed by 4 bases and the J gene end by 4 bases; junction bases not matched to a gene: 8. The length of the CDR3 is 16 residues. CDR3 sequence: CASSQGTGGAVETQYF. The CDR3 DNA reads TGCGCCAGCAGCCAGGGGACAGGGGGCGCGGTAGAGACCCAGTACTTC.

The chain couples TRBV18 to TRBJ1-4, with D unclear. V was trimmed by 3 bases and J by 8 bases, leaving 22 bases between them. The germline V gene encodes CDR1 KGHSH and CDR2 LQKENI. The CDR3 spans 17 residues. The CDR3 here is CASSPRGGPGSEEKLFF. The CDR3 region has the DNA TGTGCCAGCTCACCCCGCGGCGGGCCCGGCAGTGAGGAAAAACTGTTTTTT.

The chain carries TRBV4-1 and TRBJ2-1; TRBD1 matches 9 bases. This CDR3 region has 17 residues. Unmatched junction bases numbered 12, after V lost 3 bases and J lost 6 bases. Germline CDR1 MGHRA, CDR2 YSYEKL. CDR3 in DNA: TGCGCCAGCAGCCACCCTAGGGCGGGACAGGGTGGCAATGAGCAGTTCTTC. Translating gives CASSHPRAGQGGNEQFF.

This chain connects TRBV6-5 to TRBJ1-1, with D unresolved. Germline CDR1 and CDR2: MNHEY and SVGAGI. Trimming removed 2 bases from V and 1 base from J, with 11 bases in between. This CDR3 is 15 amino acids long. CDR3 DNA sequence: TGTGCCAGCAGTTACGCACTCACCCCGAACACTGAAGCTTTCTTT. This sequence encodes CASSYALTPNTEAFF.

This clone has more than one count but fewer than ten. The rearrangement uses TRBV4-1 and TRBJ2-2, with 7 bases lining up with TRBD2. Germline CDR1 MGHRA, CDR2 YSYEKL. The V segment lost 4 bases and the J segment 6 bases; nucleotides outside the gene matches: 8. The CDR3 has 15 residues. This chain's CDR3 is CASSPRDYPSGELFF. CDR3 coding DNA: TGCGCCAGCAGCCCGCGGGACTATCCCTCCGGGGAGCTGTTTTTT.

This sequence joins TRBV14 and TRBJ2-1; the match to TRBD2 covers 11 bases. This CDR3 has 14 residues. Germline V gene data show CDR1 as SGHDN and CDR2 as FVKESK. V was pared by 4 bases and J by 7 bases, with 3 bases of the junction left unmatched. In DNA form, the CDR3 reads TGTGCCAGCAGCCGTACTAGCGGGAGAAATGAGCAGTTCTTC. Translating it yields CASSRTSGRNEQFF.

This clone occurred many times. The V gene is TRBV6-2 or TRBV6-3, the J gene TRBJ2-2, with 14 bases that match TRBD2. The CDR3 is 18 amino acids. Germline CDR1 MNHEY, CDR2 SVGEGT. Trimming removed 0 bases from V and 0 bases from J; junction bases left unmatched: 0. The CDR3 bases are TGTGCCAGCAGTTACTCGACTAGCGGGGGGGCGAACACCGGGGAGCTGTTTTTT. Its translation is CASSYSTSGGANTGELFF.

The chain combines TRBV27 with TRBJ2-3, with 9 bases that match TRBD2. The CDR3 extends over 18 amino acids. Germline-derived CDR1 and CDR2 are MNHEY and SMNVEV (reference sequence). Trimming removed 6 bases from V and 0 bases from J; junction bases left unmatched: 13. Written as DNA, the CDR3 is TGTGCCAGCAGCTCCTACTGGGCTAGCGGGACTAGCACAGATACGCAGTATTTT. Amino acid sequence: CASSSYWASGTSTDTQYF.

The chain links TRBV7-2 to TRBJ2-7; maybe TRBD1 (6 bases). The CDR3 covers 14 residues. Germline CDR1 and CDR2: SGHTA and FQGNSA. The V end was cut by 2 bases, the J end by 6 bases, with 14 bases between. For the CDR3, the DNA is TGTGCCAGCAGCTTATCATACAGGGTAAGCGAGCAGTACTTC. Translated, it gives CASSLSYRVSEQYF.

This clone was counted a single time. This chain joins TRBV2 and TRBJ2-1; D possibly corresponds to TRBD1 (6 bases). Germline assignment: CDR1 SNHLY and CDR2 FYNNEI. CDR3 size: 15 residues. V was cut by 6 bases and J by 4 bases, with 16 bases left in between. Here the CDR3 DNA reads TGTGCCAGCAGGCACCGGGACACCGCATACAATGAGCAGTTCTTC. This translates into CASRHRDTAYNEQFF.

CDR3 DNA sequence: TGTGCCAGCAGCTTAAGGGGAGGAGGCGAGCAGTACTTC. Its translation: CASSLRGGGEQYF. The chain recombines TRBV5-6 with TRBJ2-7, with D tentatively TRBD2 (6 bases). Germline V gene data show CDR1 as SGHDT and CDR2 as YYEEEE. The CDR3 extends over 13 amino acids. V lost 2 bases to trimming and J lost 6 bases, with 12 bases between them.

The chain combines TRBV2 with TRBJ1-1; the D is unclear. V was clipped by 6 bases and J by 7 bases, with 21 bases between them. Germline CDR1 SNHLY, CDR2 FYNNEI. The CDR3 length is 15 residues. CDR3 region: CASRTNGVSLSEAFF. The CDR3 DNA is TGTGCCAGCAGAACTAACGGGGTATCTCTAAGTGAAGCTTTCTTT.

About this clone itself: The germline gene is not matched at one end of the junction; a read error may be the cause. The chain links TRBV7-9 to TRBJ2-7, with D unresolved. This CDR3 contains 14 residues. Germline V CDR1 and CDR2: SEHNR, FQNEAQ (reference sequence). For the CDR3, the DNA is TGTGCCAGCACCTTAAACTCCAACCTCTACGAGCAGTACTTC. Its translation is CASTLNSNLYEQYF.

The genes are TRBV7-9 and TRBJ1-4; D call uncertain. Trimming pared 5 bases from V and 0 bases from J, leaving 19 bases between. The CDR3 loop spans 18 amino acids. CDR1 is SEHNR, CDR2 FQNEAQ, per germline (reference sequence). DNA of the CDR3: TGTGCCAGCAGCCTGCTCCACGGAGGGATTGCAACTAATGAAAAACTGTTTTTT. This codes for CASSLLHGGIATNEKLFF.

The V call is TRBV27, the J call TRBJ2-1; maybe TRBD2 (5 bases). CDR3 length: 13 amino acids. Germline lookup yields CDR1 MNHEY and CDR2 SMNVEV (reference sequence). The V and J ends lost 7 bases and 6 bases respectively, with 13 bases between them. The DNA for the CDR3 is TGTGCCAGCAAAAGCCCGGGAAGCAATGAGCAGTTCTTC. It encodes CASKSPGSNEQFF.

This chain connects TRBV29-1 to TRBJ1-2; no definite D call. Germline CDR1 SQVTM, CDR2 ANQGSEA. Trimming removed 5 bases from V and 4 bases from J, with 11 bases in between. This CDR3 has 12 amino acids. In nucleotides, the CDR3 is TGCAGCGTTTATACAGTGGTCTATGGCTACACCTTC. This sequence encodes CSVYTVVYGYTF.

The chain uses TRBV2 and TRBJ1-2; D may be TRBD1 (5 bases). With 5 bases removed from V and 4 bases from J, the gap between germline ends came to 17 bases. Germline V CDR1 and CDR2: SNHLY, FYNNEI. The CDR3 covers 15 residues. The CDR3 DNA is TGTGCCAGCAGTTCCCAGGGCTTTCGCTCCTATGGCTACACCTTC. As protein: CASSSQGFRSYGYTF.

J is TRBJ1-1 and V is TRBV5-1; no definite D call. V lost 0 bases and J lost 6, with 15 bases in between. Germline V gene data show CDR1 as SGHRS and CDR2 as YFSETQ. CDR3 length equals 15 residues. For the CDR3, the DNA is TGCGCCAGCAGCTTGGAGGTTTTCGGGTTCGCTGAAGCTTTCTTT. Translated, it gives CASSLEVFGFAEAFF.

CDR3 loop: CASSRTENNEQFF. CDR3 in DNA: TGTGCCAGCAGCCGGACAGAGAACAATGAGCAGTTCTTC. The chain couples TRBV6-6 to TRBJ2-1; maybe TRBD1 (6 bases). This CDR3 comprises 13 residues. The germline V and J ends were trimmed by 6 bases and 5 bases, with 11 bases remaining between them. Per germline, CDR1 MNHNY and CDR2 SVGAGI (reference sequence).